The following is a T cell receptor (beta chain) sequence with its context. Other DNA sequences from this sample encode an identical CDR3 as well. The data stem from a study of blood T cell repertoires in COVID-19. With V trimmed by 8 bases and J by 0 bases, 3 bases remained unmatched. Per germline, CDR1 WSHSY and CDR2 SAAADI. This CDR3 spans 14 amino acids. This table comes from immunoSEQ multiplex PCR, and its TCRdb copy is limited to in-frame clones, with some not included. The sample shows about 100,000 clones, over 70% of them seen only once. Sequencing was carried out using peripheral blood. This receptor was identified in a man in his 60s with acute or convalescent COVID-19. The chain uses TRBV10-2 and TRBJ2-2, with 7 bases lining up with TRBD2. CDR3 nucleotide sequence: TGCGCCAGCCTAGGACTAGCGAACACCGGGGAGCTGTTTTTT. Amino acid sequence: CASLGLANTGELFF.